This T cell receptor (beta chain) is from a study of blood T cell repertoires in COVID-19. Unmatched junction bases numbered 12, after V lost 3 bases and J lost 7 bases. The CDR3 covers 16 residues. Germline V gives CDR1 SGHNT, CDR2 YYREEE (reference sequence). In the source study's methods: Cell counts per sample came from amplifying reference gene primers. Clones were sequenced by immunoSEQ multiplex PCR, and TCRdb holds only the in-frame ones, with some missing. That table supplies the V and J calls and clone size; D and trimming were determined from the DNA. The repertoire holds some 150,000 clones, with roughly nine tenths as singletons.

This chain joins TRBV5-4 and TRBJ2-3; 9 bases fit TRBD2. Sequenced input: peripheral blood. The receptor comes from a woman aged 60-70 years with active COVID-19. CDR3 protein: CASSSLHRTSVYTQYF. The CDR3 DNA sequence: TGTGCCAGCAGCTCCCTCCATAGGACTAGCGTTTATACGCAGTATTTT.